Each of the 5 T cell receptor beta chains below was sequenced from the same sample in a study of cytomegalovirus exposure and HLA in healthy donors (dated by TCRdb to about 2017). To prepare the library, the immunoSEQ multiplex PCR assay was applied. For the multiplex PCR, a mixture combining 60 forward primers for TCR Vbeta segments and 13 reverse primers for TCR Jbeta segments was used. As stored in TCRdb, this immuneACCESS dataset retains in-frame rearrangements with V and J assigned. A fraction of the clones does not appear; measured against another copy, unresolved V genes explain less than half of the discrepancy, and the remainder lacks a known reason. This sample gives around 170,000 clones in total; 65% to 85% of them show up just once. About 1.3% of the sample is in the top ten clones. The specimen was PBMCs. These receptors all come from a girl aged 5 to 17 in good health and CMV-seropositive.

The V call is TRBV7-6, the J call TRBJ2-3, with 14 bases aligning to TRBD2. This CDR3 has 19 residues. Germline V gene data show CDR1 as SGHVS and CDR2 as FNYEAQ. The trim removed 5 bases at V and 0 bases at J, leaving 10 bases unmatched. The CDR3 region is CASSTGLAGVWVSTDTQYF. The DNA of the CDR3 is TGTGCCAGCAGCACGGGACTAGCGGGAGTTTGGGTTAGCACAGATACGCAGTATTTT.

The CDR3 nucleotides are TGTGCCTGGGGCGGCTTCGGGGCCAACGTCCTGACTTTC. Translating gives CAWGGFGANVLTF. This chain uses TRBV30 with TRBJ2-6; no clear D. Trimming removed 5 bases at V and 4 bases at J, with 9 bases between. The length of the CDR3 is 13 residues. Germline CDR1 reads GTSNPN; CDR2 reads SVGIG (reference sequence).

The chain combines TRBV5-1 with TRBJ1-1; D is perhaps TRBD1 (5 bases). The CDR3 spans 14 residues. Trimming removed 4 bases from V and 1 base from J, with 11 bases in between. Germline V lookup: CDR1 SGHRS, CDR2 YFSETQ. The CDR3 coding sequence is TGCGCCAGCAGCCGTTCAGGGAAGAACACTGAAGCTTTCTTT. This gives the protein CASSRSGKNTEAFF.

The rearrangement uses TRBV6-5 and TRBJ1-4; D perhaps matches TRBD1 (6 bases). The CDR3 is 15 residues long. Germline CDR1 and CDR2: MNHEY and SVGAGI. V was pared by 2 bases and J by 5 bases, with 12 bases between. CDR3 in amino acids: CASSYRTGINEKLFF. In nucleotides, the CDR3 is TGTGCCAGCAGTTACCGTACAGGGATAAATGAAAAACTGTTTTTT.

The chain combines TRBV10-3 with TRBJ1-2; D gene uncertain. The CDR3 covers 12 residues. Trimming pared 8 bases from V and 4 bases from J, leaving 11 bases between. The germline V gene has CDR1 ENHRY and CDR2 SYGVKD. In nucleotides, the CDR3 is TGTGCCATCTCCTCAAGCGGCTATGGCTACACCTTC. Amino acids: CAISSSGYGYTF.